This is a list of T cell receptor beta chains from one sample in a study of T cell responses to AZD1222 COVID-19 vaccine. Produced via immunoSEQ multiplex PCR; TCRdb's table is partial and in-frame only. The profile shows 100,000 or so clones, 85% to 90% of them singletons. The sample consisted of peripheral blood, taken on day 0 of AZD1222 vaccination. These receptors all stem from an adult in good health. The CDR3 runs from the conserved cysteine through the conserved F or W. Each record gives: J gene, clone size, D gene, V gene, CDR3 DNA, CDR3 protein. D genes are given only for firm matches. Some rows mark clone size as missing; the rest say once, few, many or name a class of expanded clone.

J gene: TRBJ1-2; clone size: NA; D gene: NA; V gene: TRBV18; CDR3 DNA: TGTGCCAGCTCCCAAGTCCCGGGCAGGGGTGATGGCTACACCTTC; CDR3 protein: CASSQVPGRGDGYTF
J gene: TRBJ2-2; clone size: once; D gene: NA; V gene: TRBV5-5; CDR3 DNA: TGTGCCAGCAGCGAGGGAACAGGGATCGGGGAGCTGTTTTTT; CDR3 protein: CASSEGTGIGELFF
J gene: TRBJ1-6; clone size: NA; D gene: TRBD1; V gene: TRBV6-5; CDR3 DNA: TGTGCCAGCAGGCCCGGGACAGGACCTTCGGCCCTCCACTTT; CDR3 protein: CASRPGTGPSALHF
J gene: TRBJ1-1; clone size: NA; D gene: NA; V gene: TRBV30; CDR3 DNA: TGTGCCTGGATCCGGGGACATTCGTCGATCGGGGACACTGAAGCTTTCTTT; CDR3 protein: CAWIRGHSSIGDTEAFF
J gene: TRBJ2-7; clone size: NA; D gene: NA; V gene: TRBV19; CDR3 DNA: TGTGCCAGTAGTGGGGGGGCAGGCTTCAATTACGAGCAGTACTTC; CDR3 protein: CASSGGAGFNYEQYF
J gene: TRBJ1-1; clone size: NA; D gene: NA; V gene: TRBV16; CDR3 DNA: TGTGCCAGCAGCCTGGCGAACACTGAAGCTTTCTTT; CDR3 protein: CASSLANTEAFF
J gene: TRBJ1-4; clone size: NA; D gene: NA; V gene: TRBV15; CDR3 DNA: TGTGCCACCAGCAGAGATAGGGAGGGACCCGAAAAACTGTTTTTT; CDR3 protein: CATSRDREGPEKLFF
J gene: TRBJ1-1; clone size: NA; D gene: NA; V gene: TRBV7-3; CDR3 DNA: TGTGCCAGCAGCTTAACGTCGAAGGCCGAAGCTTTCTTT; CDR3 protein: CASSLTSKAEAFF
J gene: TRBJ1-4; clone size: NA; D gene: NA; V gene: TRBV4-3; CDR3 DNA: TGCGCCAGCAGCCGAGAGACCAGTCGGGAAAAACTGTTTTTT; CDR3 protein: CASSRETSREKLFF
J gene: TRBJ2-1; clone size: NA; D gene: NA; V gene: TRBV29-1; CDR3 DNA: TGCAGCGCCCCCTCCTCCTACAATGAGCAGTTCTTC; CDR3 protein: CSAPSSYNEQFF
J gene: TRBJ1-2; clone size: NA; D gene: NA; V gene: TRBV24-1; CDR3 DNA: TGTGCCACCAGTGTCGGACCTCAACGGGGCTACACCTTC; CDR3 protein: CATSVGPQRGYTF
J gene: TRBJ2-3; clone size: NA; D gene: TRBD1; V gene: TRBV3-1/TRBV3-2; CDR3 DNA: TGTGCCAGCAGCCAAGCTGGGACAGCCACAGATACGCAGTATTTT; CDR3 protein: CASSQAGTATDTQYF
J gene: TRBJ1-6; clone size: NA; D gene: NA; V gene: TRBV7-9; CDR3 DNA: TGTGCCAGCAGCTTGGAGCAATATAATTCACCCCTCCACTTT; CDR3 protein: CASSLEQYNSPLHF
J gene: TRBJ1-1; clone size: NA; D gene: NA; V gene: TRBV12-5; CDR3 DNA: TGTGCTAGTGGTTCCGGTATGAACACTGAAGCTTTCTTT; CDR3 protein: CASGSGMNTEAFF
J gene: TRBJ2-2; clone size: once; D gene: TRBD1; V gene: TRBV5-1; CDR3 DNA: TGCGCCAGCATACCGGTGACAGGGATGAACACCGGGGAGCTGTTTTTT; CDR3 protein: CASIPVTGMNTGELFF
J gene: TRBJ1-6; clone size: NA; D gene: NA; V gene: TRBV5-1; CDR3 DNA: TGCGCCAGCAGCACCTTAACCACAGGGATCGGCTCACCCCTCCACTTT; CDR3 protein: CASSTLTTGIGSPLHF
J gene: TRBJ1-2; clone size: NA; D gene: NA; V gene: TRBV29-1; CDR3 DNA: TGCAGCGTTGAAGACGGGACAACCCGACTGTTTGGCTACACCTTC; CDR3 protein: CSVEDGTTRLFGYTF
J gene: TRBJ2-5; clone size: NA; D gene: TRBD1; V gene: TRBV4-2; CDR3 DNA: TGTGCCAGCAGCCAATCCGGTACAGGGGGCTGGGAGACCCAGTACTTC; CDR3 protein: CASSQSGTGGWETQYF
J gene: TRBJ1-1; clone size: NA; D gene: NA; V gene: TRBV21-1; CDR3 DNA: TGTGCCAGCAGCAAAGGGTTCGGCTTCCCTGGGGACACTGAAGCTTTCTTT; CDR3 protein: CASSKGFGFPGDTEAFF
J gene: TRBJ1-6; clone size: NA; D gene: TRBD1; V gene: TRBV7-9; CDR3 DNA: TGTGCCAGCAGCTCTAGGGGCGGGACAGCTAATTCACCCCTCCACTTT; CDR3 protein: CASSSRGGTANSPLHF
J gene: TRBJ1-4; clone size: NA; D gene: TRBD1; V gene: TRBV2; CDR3 DNA: TGTGCCAGCAGTCGACAGGGAACTAATGAAAAACTGTTTTTT; CDR3 protein: CASSRQGTNEKLFF
J gene: TRBJ1-2; clone size: NA; D gene: NA; V gene: TRBV4-3; CDR3 DNA: TGCGCCAGCAGCCATTCCCAGACACCGGCCTATGGCTACACCTTC; CDR3 protein: CASSHSQTPAYGYTF
J gene: TRBJ1-5; clone size: NA; D gene: TRBD1; V gene: TRBV4-2; CDR3 DNA: TGTGCCAGCAGCCAAGCGGTAAACAGGGGAGTCGGTCAGCCCCAGCATTTT; CDR3 protein: CASSQAVNRGVGQPQHF
J gene: TRBJ2-2; clone size: once; D gene: NA; V gene: TRBV9; CDR3 DNA: TGTGCCAGCGGGGTGTCCGGGGAGCTGTTTTTT; CDR3 protein: CASGVSGELFF
J gene: TRBJ1-3; clone size: NA; D gene: NA; V gene: TRBV6-6; CDR3 DNA: TGTGCCAGCAGTTACTCCGGGGGCCCCGGGAACACCATATATTTT; CDR3 protein: CASSYSGGPGNTIYF
J gene: TRBJ2-7; clone size: NA; D gene: TRBD2; V gene: TRBV15; CDR3 DNA: TGTGCCACCAGCACCAGAGTTGGAGTAGCGGGGGGCCCATCCTACGAGCAGTACTTC; CDR3 protein: CATSTRVGVAGGPSYEQYF
J gene: TRBJ2-2; clone size: NA; D gene: NA; V gene: TRBV5-6; CDR3 DNA: TGTGCCAGCAGCTTATACCGCCGGGGGTACACCGGGGAGCTGTTTTTT; CDR3 protein: CASSLYRRGYTGELFF
J gene: TRBJ1-6; clone size: NA; D gene: NA; V gene: TRBV5-1; CDR3 DNA: TGCGCCAGCAAGGCCCCCGAATCGGATTCACCCCTCCACTTT; CDR3 protein: CASKAPESDSPLHF
J gene: TRBJ1-4; clone size: NA; D gene: NA; V gene: TRBV12-3/TRBV12-4; CDR3 DNA: TGTGCCAGCACCCTGACAGTGGGAGCAAAACTGTTTTTT; CDR3 protein: CASTLTVGAKLFF
J gene: TRBJ2-1; clone size: once; D gene: NA; V gene: TRBV7-2; CDR3 DNA: TGTGCCAGCAGCTCTCAGACAGGCCGAACGTGGGGGGATGAGCAGTTCTTC; CDR3 protein: CASSSQTGRTWGDEQFF
J gene: TRBJ2-7; clone size: NA; D gene: NA; V gene: TRBV11-2; CDR3 DNA: TGTGCCAGCAGCTTAGGAGGGGGCTCCTACGAGCAGTACTTC; CDR3 protein: CASSLGGGSYEQYF